This T cell receptor (beta chain) originates from a study of Graves' ophthalmopathy and Graves' hyperthyroidism. Study outcomes and limitations: With just under 90% sensitivity and around 80% specificity, a 13-signature model separated ophthalmopathy from stable hyperthyroidism.

Germline lookup yields CDR1 SNHLY and CDR2 FYNNEI. Trimming took 7 bases from V and 4 from J, leaving 19 bases between them. The CDR3 has 15 residues. The sample holds many counts of this clonotype. Its target is not known. Amplified material comprised TCR beta CDR3 regions derived from RNA transcripts. A first-round RT-PCR used HTBI primers, followed by a second-round multiplex PCR. TCRdb re-called the multiplex PCR reads with MiXCR, one entry per CDR3 protein. The sample contains about 640,000 distinct CDR3 sequences, just over 40% of which appear only once. The chain uses TRBV2 and TRBJ1-1; D perhaps matches TRBD1 (6 bases). The sample was peripheral blood. This clonotype was sampled from an adult man with Graves' ophthalmopathy. The CDR3 loop reads CASIQGRKGSTEAFF. The CDR3 bases are TGTGCCAGCATTCAGGGGAGAAAGGGATCCACTGAAGCTTTCTTT.